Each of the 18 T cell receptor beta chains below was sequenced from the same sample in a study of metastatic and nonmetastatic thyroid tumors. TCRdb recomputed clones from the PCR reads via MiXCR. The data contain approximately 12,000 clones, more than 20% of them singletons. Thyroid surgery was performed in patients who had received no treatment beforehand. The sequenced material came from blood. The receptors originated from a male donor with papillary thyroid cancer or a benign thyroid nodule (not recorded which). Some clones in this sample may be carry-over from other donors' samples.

The CDR3 loop reads CASSLGGFNSPLHF. DNA of the CDR3: TGTGCCAGCAGTTTAGGGGGGTTTAATTCACCCCTCCACTTT. The chain carries TRBV12-3 or TRBV12-4 and TRBJ1-6; the D gene is possibly TRBD1 (5 bases). CDR3 length equals 14 residues. Trimming stripped 1 base from V and 6 bases from J, with 7 bases between.

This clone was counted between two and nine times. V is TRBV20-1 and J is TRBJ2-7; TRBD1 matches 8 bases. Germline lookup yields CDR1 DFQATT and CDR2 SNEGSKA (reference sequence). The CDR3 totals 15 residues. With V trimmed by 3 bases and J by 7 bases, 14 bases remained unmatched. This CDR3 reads CSARRPDRDPFEQYF. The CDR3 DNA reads TGCAGTGCTAGGAGGCCGGACAGGGACCCGTTTGAGCAGTACTTC.

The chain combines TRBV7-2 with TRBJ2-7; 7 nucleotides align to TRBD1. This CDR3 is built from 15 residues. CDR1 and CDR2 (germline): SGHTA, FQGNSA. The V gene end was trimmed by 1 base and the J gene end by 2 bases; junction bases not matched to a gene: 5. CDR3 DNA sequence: TGTGCCAGCAGCTTAGGCGCAGGGGGAACCTACGAGCAGTACTTC. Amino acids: CASSLGAGGTYEQYF.

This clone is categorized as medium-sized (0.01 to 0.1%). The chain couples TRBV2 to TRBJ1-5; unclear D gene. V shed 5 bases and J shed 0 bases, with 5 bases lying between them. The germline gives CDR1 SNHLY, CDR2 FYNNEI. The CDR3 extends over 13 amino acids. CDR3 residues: CASSPDSNQPQHF. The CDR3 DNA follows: TGTGCCAGCAGTCCCGATAGCAATCAGCCCCAGCATTTT.

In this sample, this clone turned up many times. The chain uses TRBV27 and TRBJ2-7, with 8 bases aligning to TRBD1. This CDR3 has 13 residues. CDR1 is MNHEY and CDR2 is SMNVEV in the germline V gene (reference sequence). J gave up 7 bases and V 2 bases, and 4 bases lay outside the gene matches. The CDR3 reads CASSLAGGREQYF. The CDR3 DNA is TGTGCCAGCAGTTTAGCAGGGGGCAGAGAGCAGTACTTC.

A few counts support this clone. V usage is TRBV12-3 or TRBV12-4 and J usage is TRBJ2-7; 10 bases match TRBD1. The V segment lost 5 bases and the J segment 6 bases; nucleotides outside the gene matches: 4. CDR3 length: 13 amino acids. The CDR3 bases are TGTGCCAGCAGTCAGACAGGGGGCGGCGAGCAGTACTTC. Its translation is CASSQTGGGEQYF.

CDR3 coding DNA: TGTGCTGGCAGCTTAGGAGATCGCCCGGGGACCTACAATGAGCAGTTCTTC. This codes for CAGSLGDRPGTYNEQFF. The chain couples TRBV7-7 to TRBJ2-1, with D tentatively TRBD2 (5 bases). The CDR3 loop spans 17 amino acids. Germline lookup yields CDR1 SSHAT and CDR2 FNYEAQ (reference sequence).

This chain's CDR3 is CASLRDMNTGELFF. Here the CDR3 DNA reads TGCGCCAGCCTCCGGGACATGAACACCGGGGAGCTGTTTTTT. The rearrangement links TRBV5-1 to TRBJ2-2; a possible D gene is TRBD1 (6 bases). The V end was cut by 7 bases, the J end by 1 base, with 11 bases between. Germline V gene lookup returns CDR1 SGHRS and CDR2 YFSETQ. This CDR3 is 14 amino acids long.

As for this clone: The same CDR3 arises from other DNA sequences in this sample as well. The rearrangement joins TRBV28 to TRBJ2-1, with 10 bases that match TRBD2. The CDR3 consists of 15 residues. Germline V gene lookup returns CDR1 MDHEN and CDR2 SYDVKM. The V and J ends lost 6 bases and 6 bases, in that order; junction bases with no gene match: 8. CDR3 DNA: TGTGCCAGCAGCCTTAGCGGGAGGATTGTCAATGAGCAGTTCTTC. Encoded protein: CASSLSGRIVNEQFF. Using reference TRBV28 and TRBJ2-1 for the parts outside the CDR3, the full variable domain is DVKVTQSSRYLVKRTGEKVFLECVQDMDHENMFWYRQDPGLGLRLIYFSYDVKMKEKGDIPEGYSVSREKKERFSLILESASTNQTSMYLCASSLSGRIVNEQFFGPGTRLTVL.

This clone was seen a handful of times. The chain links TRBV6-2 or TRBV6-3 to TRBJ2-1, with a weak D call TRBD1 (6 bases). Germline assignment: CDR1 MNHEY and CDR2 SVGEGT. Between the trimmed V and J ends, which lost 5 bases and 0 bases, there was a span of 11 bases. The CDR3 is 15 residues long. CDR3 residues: CASSQGLISYNEQFF. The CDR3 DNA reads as TGTGCCAGCAGTCAGGGGTTAATCTCCTACAATGAGCAGTTCTTC.

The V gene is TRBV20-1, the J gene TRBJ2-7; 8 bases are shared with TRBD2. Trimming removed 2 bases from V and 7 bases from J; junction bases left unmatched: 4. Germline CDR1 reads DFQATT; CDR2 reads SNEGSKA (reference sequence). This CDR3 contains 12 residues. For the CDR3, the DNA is TGCAGTGCTAGATCGGGACTAGATGAGCAGTACTTC. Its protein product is CSARSGLDEQYF.

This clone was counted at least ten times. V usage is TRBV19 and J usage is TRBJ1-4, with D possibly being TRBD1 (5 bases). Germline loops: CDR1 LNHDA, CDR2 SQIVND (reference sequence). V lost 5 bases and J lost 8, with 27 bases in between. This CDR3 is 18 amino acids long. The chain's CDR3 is CASSPRPGTALLGEKLFF. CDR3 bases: TGTGCCAGTAGTCCAAGACCCGGGACGGCGTTATTGGGCGAAAAACTGTTTTTT.

The CDR3 protein is CASSIEAGTVYEQYF. The CDR3 nucleotides are TGTGCCAGTAGTATAGAGGCCGGGACAGTTTACGAGCAGTACTTC. The chain combines TRBV19 with TRBJ2-7; 7 bases align to TRBD1. V was clipped by 0 bases and J by 4 bases; unmatched bases: 6. Germline V lookup: CDR1 LNHDA, CDR2 SQIVND (reference sequence). The CDR3 is 15 residues long.

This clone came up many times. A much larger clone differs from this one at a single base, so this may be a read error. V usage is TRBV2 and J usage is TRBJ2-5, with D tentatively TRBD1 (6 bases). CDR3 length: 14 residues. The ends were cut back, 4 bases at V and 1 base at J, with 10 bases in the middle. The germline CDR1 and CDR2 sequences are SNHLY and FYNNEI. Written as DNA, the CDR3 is TGTGCCAGCAGTGTGGGGGCTAGCCAAGAGACCCAGTACTTC. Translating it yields CASSVGASQETQYF.

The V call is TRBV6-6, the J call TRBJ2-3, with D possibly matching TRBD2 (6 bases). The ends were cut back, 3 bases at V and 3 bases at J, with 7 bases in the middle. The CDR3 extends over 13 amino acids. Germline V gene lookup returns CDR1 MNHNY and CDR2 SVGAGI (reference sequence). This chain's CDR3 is CASSYGGTDTQYF. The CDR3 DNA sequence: TGTGCCAGCAGTTATGGGGGGACAGATACGCAGTATTTT.

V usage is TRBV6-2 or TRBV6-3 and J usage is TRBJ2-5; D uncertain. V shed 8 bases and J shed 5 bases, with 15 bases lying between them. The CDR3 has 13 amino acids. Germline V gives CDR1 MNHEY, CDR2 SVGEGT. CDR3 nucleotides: TGTGCCAGCGGAAGGTTGGGTGGGGAGACCCAGTACTTC. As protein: CASGRLGGETQYF.

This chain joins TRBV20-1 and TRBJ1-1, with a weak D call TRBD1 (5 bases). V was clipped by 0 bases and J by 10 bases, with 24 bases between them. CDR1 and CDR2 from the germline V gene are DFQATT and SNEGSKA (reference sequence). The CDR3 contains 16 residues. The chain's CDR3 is CSARDLGEGPSTGAFF. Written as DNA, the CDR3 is TGCAGTGCTAGAGATTTGGGGGAGGGGCCCTCGACGGGAGCTTTCTTT.

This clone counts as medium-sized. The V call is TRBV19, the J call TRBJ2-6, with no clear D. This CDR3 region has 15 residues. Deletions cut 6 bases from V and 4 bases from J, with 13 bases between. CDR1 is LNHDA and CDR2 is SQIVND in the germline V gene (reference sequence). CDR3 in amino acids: CASRVQVSGANVLTF. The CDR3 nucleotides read TGTGCCAGTAGAGTCCAGGTTTCGGGGGCCAACGTCCTGACTTTC. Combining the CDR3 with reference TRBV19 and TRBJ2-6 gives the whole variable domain DGGITQSPKYLFRKEGQNVTLSCEQNLNHDAMYWYRQDPGQGLRLIYYSQIVNDFQKGDIAEGYSVSREKKESFPLTVTSAQKNPTAFYLCASRVQVSGANVLTFGAGSRLTVL.